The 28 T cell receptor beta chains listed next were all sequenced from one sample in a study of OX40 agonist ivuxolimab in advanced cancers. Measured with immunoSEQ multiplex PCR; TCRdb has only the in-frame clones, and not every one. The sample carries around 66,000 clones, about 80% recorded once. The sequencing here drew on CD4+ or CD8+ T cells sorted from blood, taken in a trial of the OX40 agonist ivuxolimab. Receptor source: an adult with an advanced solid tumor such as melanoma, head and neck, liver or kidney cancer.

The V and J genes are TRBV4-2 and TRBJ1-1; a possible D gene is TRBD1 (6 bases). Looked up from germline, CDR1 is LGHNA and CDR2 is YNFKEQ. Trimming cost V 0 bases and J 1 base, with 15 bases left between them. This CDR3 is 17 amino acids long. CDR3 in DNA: TGTGCCAGCAGCCAAGATCAGCAGGGGTTTTCGAACACTGAAGCTTTCTTT. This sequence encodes CASSQDQQGFSNTEAFF.

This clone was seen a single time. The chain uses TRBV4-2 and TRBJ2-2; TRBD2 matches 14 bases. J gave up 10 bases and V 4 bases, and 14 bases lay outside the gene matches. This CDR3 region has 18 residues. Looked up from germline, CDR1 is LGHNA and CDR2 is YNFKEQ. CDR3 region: CASSRDPLGLAGDVELFF. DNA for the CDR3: TGTGCCAGCAGCCGAGATCCCCTGGGACTAGCGGGGGACGTGGAGCTGTTTTTT.

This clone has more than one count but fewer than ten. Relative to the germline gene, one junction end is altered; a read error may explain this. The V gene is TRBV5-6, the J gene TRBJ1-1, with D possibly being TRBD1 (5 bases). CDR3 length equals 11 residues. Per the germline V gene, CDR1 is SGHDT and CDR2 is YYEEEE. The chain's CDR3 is CASSLDRQRLF. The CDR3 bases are TGTGCCAGCAGCTTAGACCGACAGAGACTCTTT.

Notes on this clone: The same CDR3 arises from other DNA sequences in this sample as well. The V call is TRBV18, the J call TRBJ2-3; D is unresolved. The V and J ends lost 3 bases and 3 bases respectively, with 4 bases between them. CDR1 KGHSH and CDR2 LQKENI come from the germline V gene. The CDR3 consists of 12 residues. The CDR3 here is CASSPGTDTQYF. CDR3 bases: TGTGCCAGCTCACCTGGAACAGATACGCAGTATTTT.

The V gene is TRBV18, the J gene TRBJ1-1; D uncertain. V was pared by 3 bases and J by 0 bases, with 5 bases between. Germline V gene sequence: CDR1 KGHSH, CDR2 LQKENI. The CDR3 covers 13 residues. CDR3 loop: CASSPDLNTEAFF. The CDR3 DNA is TGTGCCAGCTCACCGGACTTGAACACTGAAGCTTTCTTT.

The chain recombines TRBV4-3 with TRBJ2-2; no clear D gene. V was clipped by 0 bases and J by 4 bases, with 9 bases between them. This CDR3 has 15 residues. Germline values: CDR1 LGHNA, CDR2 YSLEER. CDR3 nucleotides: TGCGCCAGCAGCCAAGACGACGGTCGCACCGGGGAGCTGTTTTTT. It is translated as CASSQDDGRTGELFF.

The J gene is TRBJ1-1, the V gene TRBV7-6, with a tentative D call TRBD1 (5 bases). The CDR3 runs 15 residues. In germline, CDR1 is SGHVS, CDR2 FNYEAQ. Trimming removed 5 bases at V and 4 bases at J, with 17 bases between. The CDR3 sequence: CASSPGRGAVTEAFF. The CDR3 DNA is TGTGCCAGCAGCCCCGGGCGAGGGGCGGTCACTGAAGCTTTCTTT.

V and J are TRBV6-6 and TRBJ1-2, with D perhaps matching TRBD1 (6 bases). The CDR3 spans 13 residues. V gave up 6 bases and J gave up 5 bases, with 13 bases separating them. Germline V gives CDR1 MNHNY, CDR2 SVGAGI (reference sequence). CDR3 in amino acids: CASRMTGTYGYTF. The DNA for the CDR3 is TGTGCCAGCAGAATGACAGGCACTTATGGCTACACCTTC.

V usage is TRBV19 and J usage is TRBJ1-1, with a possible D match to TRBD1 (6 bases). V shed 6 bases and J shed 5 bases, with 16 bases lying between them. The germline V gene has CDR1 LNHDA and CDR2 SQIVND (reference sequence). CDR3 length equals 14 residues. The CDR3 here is CASRSVAQGTEAFF. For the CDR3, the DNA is TGTGCCAGTAGGTCTGTGGCCCAGGGGACTGAAGCTTTCTTT.

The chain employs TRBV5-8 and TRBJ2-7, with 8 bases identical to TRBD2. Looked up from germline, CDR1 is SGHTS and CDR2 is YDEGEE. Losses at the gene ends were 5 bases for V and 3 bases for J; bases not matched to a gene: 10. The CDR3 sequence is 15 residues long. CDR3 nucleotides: TGTGCCAGCAGTCCCCGCGGGGGGCAACTCTACGAGCAGTACTTC. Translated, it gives CASSPRGGQLYEQYF. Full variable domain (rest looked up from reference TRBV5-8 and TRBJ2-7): EAGVTQSPTHLIKTRGQQATLRCSPISGHTSVYWYQQALGLGLQFLLWYDEGEERNRGNFPPRFSGRQFPNYSSELNVNALELEDSALYLCASSPRGGQLYEQYFGPGTRLTVT.

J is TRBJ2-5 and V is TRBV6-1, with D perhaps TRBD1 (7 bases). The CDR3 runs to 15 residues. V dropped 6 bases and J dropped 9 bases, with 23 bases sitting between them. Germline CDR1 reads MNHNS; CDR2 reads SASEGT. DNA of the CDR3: TGTGCCAGCAGAGCGGACAGGTGGGGGGATGAGGCCCAGTACTTC. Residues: CASRADRWGDEAQYF.

The CDR3 spells CASSLRASGLVAGELFF. The CDR3 nucleotides read TGTGCCAGCAGCTTGCGTGCTAGCGGGTTGGTGGCCGGGGAGCTGTTTTTT. V usage is TRBV5-6 and J usage is TRBJ2-2, with 8 positions matching TRBD2. V lost 1 base and J lost 6; bases outside the gene matches: 11. CDR3 length: 17 amino acids. The V gene's germline CDR1 is SGHDT and CDR2 YYEEEE.

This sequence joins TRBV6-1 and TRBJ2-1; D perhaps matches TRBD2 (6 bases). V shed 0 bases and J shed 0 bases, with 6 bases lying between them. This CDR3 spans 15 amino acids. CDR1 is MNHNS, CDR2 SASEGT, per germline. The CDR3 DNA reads TGTGCCAGCAGTGAAGCGGGGGGCTCCTACAATGAGCAGTTCTTC. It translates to CASSEAGGSYNEQFF.

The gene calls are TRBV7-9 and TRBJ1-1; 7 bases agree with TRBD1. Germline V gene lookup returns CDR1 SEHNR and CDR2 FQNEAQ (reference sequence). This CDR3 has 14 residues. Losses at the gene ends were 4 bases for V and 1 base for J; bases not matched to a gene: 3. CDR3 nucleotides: TGTGCCAGCAGCTCCCCAGGGGGGAACACTGAAGCTTTCTTT. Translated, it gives CASSSPGGNTEAFF.

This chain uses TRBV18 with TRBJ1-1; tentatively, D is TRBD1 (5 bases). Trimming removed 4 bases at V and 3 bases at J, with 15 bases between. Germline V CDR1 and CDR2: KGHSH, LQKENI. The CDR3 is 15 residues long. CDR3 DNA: TGTGCCAGCTCACGGAACGGGGGGGATGACACTGAAGCTTTCTTT. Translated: CASSRNGGDDTEAFF.

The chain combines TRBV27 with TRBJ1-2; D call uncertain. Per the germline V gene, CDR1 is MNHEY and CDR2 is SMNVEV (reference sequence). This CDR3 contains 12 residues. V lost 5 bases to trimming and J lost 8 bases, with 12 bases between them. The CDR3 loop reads CASSPTTGGYTF. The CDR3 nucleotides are TGTGCCAGCAGTCCGACGACGGGAGGCTACACCTTC.

The CDR3 sequence: CASSPGDRGNYGYTF. For the CDR3, the DNA is TGCGCCAGCAGCCCCGGAGACAGGGGAAACTATGGCTACACCTTC. The genes are TRBV4-1 and TRBJ1-2; 8 bases are shared with TRBD1. V lost 4 bases, J lost 2 bases, and 6 bases stayed unmatched. Per germline, CDR1 MGHRA and CDR2 YSYEKL. The CDR3 spans 15 residues.

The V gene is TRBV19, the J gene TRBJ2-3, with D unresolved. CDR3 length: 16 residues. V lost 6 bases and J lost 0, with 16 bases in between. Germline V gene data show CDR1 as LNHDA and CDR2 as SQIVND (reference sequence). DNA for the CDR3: TGTGCCAGTAGCCAGATAGCTGGAACTAGCACAGATACGCAGTATTTT. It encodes CASSQIAGTSTDTQYF. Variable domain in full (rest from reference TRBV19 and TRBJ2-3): DGGITQSPKYLFRKEGQNVTLSCEQNLNHDAMYWYRQDPGQGLRLIYYSQIVNDFQKGDIAEGYSVSREKKESFPLTVTSAQKNPTAFYLCASSQIAGTSTDTQYFGPGTRLTVL.

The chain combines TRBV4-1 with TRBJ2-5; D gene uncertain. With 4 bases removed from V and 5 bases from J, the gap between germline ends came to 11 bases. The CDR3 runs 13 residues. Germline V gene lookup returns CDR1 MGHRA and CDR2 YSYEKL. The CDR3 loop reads CASSRLLGETQYF. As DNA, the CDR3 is TGCGCCAGCAGCCGACTGCTTGGGGAGACCCAGTACTTC.

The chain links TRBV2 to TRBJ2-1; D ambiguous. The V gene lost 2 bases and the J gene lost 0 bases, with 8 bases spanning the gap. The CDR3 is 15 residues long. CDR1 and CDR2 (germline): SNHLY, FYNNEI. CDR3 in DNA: TGTGCCAGCAGTGAAACGGGCATCTCCTACAATGAGCAGTTCTTC. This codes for CASSETGISYNEQFF.

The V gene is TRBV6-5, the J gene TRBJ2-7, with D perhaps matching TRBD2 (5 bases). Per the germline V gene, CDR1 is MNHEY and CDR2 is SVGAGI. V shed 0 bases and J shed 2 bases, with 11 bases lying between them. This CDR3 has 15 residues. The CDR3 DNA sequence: TGTGCCAGCAGTTACTCCGAGGGAGTTACCTACGAGCAGTACTTC. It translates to CASSYSEGVTYEQYF.

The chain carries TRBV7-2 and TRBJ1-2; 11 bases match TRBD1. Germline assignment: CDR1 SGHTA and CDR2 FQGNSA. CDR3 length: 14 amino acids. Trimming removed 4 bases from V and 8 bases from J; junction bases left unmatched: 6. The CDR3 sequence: CASSSGTGGSGYTF. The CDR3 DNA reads TGTGCCAGCAGCTCTGGGACAGGGGGGTCGGGCTACACCTTC. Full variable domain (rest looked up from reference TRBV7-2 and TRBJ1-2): GAGVSQSPSNKVTEKGKDVELRCDPISGHTALYWYRQSLGQGLEFLIYFQGNSAPDKSGLPSDRFSAERTGGSVSTLTIQRTQQEDSAVYLCASSSGTGGSGYTFGSGTRLTVV.

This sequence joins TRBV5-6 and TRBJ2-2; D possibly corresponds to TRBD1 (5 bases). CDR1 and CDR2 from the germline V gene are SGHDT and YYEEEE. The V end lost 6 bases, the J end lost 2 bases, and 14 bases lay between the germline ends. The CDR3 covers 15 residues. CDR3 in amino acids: CASTRVGLNTGELFF. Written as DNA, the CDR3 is TGTGCCAGCACCAGGGTGGGGCTTAACACCGGGGAGCTGTTTTTT.

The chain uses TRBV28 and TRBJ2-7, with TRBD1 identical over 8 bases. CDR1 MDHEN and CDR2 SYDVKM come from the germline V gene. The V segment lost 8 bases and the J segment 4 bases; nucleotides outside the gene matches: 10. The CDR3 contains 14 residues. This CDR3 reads CASHRGADVYEQYF. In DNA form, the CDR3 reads TGTGCCAGCCACAGGGGGGCCGACGTTTACGAGCAGTACTTC. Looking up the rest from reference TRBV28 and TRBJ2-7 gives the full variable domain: DVKVTQSSRYLVKRTGEKVFLECVQDMDHENMFWYRQDPGLGLRLIYFSYDVKMKEKGDIPEGYSVSREKKERFSLILESASTNQTSMYLCASHRGADVYEQYFGPGTRLTVT.

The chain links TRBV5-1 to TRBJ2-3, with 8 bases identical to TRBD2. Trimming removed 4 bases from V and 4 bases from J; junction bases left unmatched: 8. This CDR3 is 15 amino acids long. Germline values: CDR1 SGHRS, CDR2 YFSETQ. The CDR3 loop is CASSAGGAGADTQYF. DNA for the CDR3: TGCGCCAGCAGCGCCGGGGGGGCCGGAGCAGATACGCAGTATTTT.

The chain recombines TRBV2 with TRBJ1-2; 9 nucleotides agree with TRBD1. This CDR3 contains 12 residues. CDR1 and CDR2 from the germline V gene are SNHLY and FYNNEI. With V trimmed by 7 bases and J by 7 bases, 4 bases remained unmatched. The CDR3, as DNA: TGTGCCAGCACCAGGGACAGGGCTGGCTACACCTTC. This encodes CASTRDRAGYTF.

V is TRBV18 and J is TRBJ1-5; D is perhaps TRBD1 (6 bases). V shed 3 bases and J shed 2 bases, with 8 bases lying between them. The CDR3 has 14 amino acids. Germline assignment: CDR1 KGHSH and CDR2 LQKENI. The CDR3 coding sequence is TGTGCCAGCTCACCGACAGGAGGCAATCAGCCCCAGCATTTT. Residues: CASSPTGGNQPQHF.

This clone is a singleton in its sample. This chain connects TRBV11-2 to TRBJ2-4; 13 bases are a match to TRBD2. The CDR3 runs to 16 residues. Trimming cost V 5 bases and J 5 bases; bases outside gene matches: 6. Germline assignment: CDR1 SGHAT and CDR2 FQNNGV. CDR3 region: CASSTSLAGGQNIQYF. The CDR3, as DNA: TGTGCCAGCAGCACCTCACTAGCGGGGGGGCAAAACATTCAGTACTTC.